This is a list of T cell receptor beta chains from one sample in a study of blood T cell repertoires in COVID-19. The protocol was immunoSEQ multiplex PCR, while the TCRdb copy is restricted to in-frame clones and leaves out a portion. The sample has about 48,000 clones; roughly 85% are singletons. Sequencing used peripheral blood. Receptors were obtained from a woman older than 75 with acute or convalescent COVID-19. The CDR3 runs from the conserved cysteine through the conserved F or W. A D gene is named only where the DNA matches it firmly. Size values are once, few and many counts, or a class for expanded clones, and some rows have none.

d_call	j_call	v_call	clone_size	cdr3_nt	cdr3_aa
.	TRBJ2-6	TRBV6-2/TRBV6-3	.	TGTGCCAGCAGTGCTAGACTAGTCTCTGGGGCCAACGTCCTGACTTTC	CASSARLVSGANVLTF
.	TRBJ1-1	TRBV7-9	.	TGTGCCAGCATCGACTCCGGGGGGAACACTGAAGCTTTCTTT	CASIDSGGNTEAFF
TRBD1	TRBJ2-3	TRBV19	.	TGTGCCAGTAGCGCGGGACAGGGGGCAGCAGATACGCAGTATTTT	CASSAGQGAADTQYF
.	TRBJ1-3	TRBV29-1	.	TGCAGCGTTGAAGAGGACAGCTTGGATGGAAACACCATATATTTT	CSVEEDSLDGNTIYF
TRBD1	TRBJ1-4	TRBV3-1/TRBV3-2	.	TGTGCCAGCAGCCAAGGGGACAGGAAGACTAATGAAAAACTGTTTTTT	CASSQGDRKTNEKLFF
.	TRBJ2-1	TRBV18	.	TGTGCCAGCTCACCAAGACTGAATTTAAATGAGCAGTTCTTC	CASSPRLNLNEQFF
TRBD1	TRBJ1-1	TRBV6-6	.	TGTGCCAGCAGTTACTCACCAGGGGGCGGAACTGAAGCTTTCTTT	CASSYSPGGGTEAFF
.	TRBJ2-2	TRBV6-5	once	TGTGCCAGCAGTCCCTTAGGGGCAGACACCGGGGAGCTGTTTTTT	CASSPLGADTGELFF
TRBD2	TRBJ2-1	TRBV5-1	.	TGCGCCAGCAGCTTTTTAGCGGGGGGGCAAAATGAGCAGTTCTTC	CASSFLAGGQNEQFF
TRBD1	TRBJ1-4	TRBV19	.	TGTGCCAGTTCGGACAGGGGATCGACTAATGAAAAACTGTTTTTT	CASSDRGSTNEKLFF
.	TRBJ1-2	TRBV15	.	TGTGCCACCAGCAGACCATTATCGGGACACCTCCTCGGCTATGGCTACACCTTC	CATSRPLSGHLLGYGYTF
TRBD1	TRBJ1-1	TRBV3-1/TRBV3-2	.	TGTGCCAGCAGCCAAGTAGGGACAGGGGGCGCGGTTGAAGCTTTCTTT	CASSQVGTGGAVEAFF
.	TRBJ2-2	TRBV6-6	.	TGTGCCAGCAGTTACTCGAGGGAGACCGGGGAGCTGTTTTTT	CASSYSRETGELFF
TRBD1	TRBJ2-1	TRBV15	.	TGTGCCACCAGCAGACCCGGGACAGGGTATGAGCAGTTCTTC	CATSRPGTGYEQFF
.	TRBJ2-3	TRBV7-9	.	TGTGCCAGCAGCTACGGGGGTGCAGATACGCAGTATTTT	CASSYGGADTQYF
.	TRBJ2-5	TRBV11-2	once	TGTGCCAGCAGCCGACAGGTCCAAGAGACCCAGTACTTC	CASSRQVQETQYF
TRBD1	TRBJ1-2	TRBV30	.	TGTGCCTGGAGTGTCGGGACAGGGAATGGCTACACCTTC	CAWSVGTGNGYTF
TRBD2	TRBJ2-7	TRBV5-1	.	TGCGCCAGCAGCCGCCTCGGAGGACTAGCGGGATACTCGGGAGAGCAGTACTTC	CASSRLGGLAGYSGEQYF
TRBD2	TRBJ2-2	TRBV3-1/TRBV3-2	.	TGTGCCAGCAGCCAAGAGGAGGGAGGGGCGCGAGTGAAGGCCGGGGAGCTGTTTTTT	CASSQEEGGARVKAGELFF
TRBD1	TRBJ1-1	TRBV6-2/TRBV6-3	.	TGTGCCAGCAGTTACCCCGGGACAGGGAGGAACACTGAAGCTTTCTTT	CASSYPGTGRNTEAFF
.	TRBJ1-2	TRBV7-9	.	TGTGCCAGCAGCCCATCGACAGGTTACTATGGCTACACCTTC	CASSPSTGYYGYTF
TRBD2	TRBJ2-7	TRBV7-2	.	TGTGCCAGCAGCTTAGTGCCTAGCGGGGTTTCCTACGAGCAGTACTTC	CASSLVPSGVSYEQYF
.	TRBJ1-6	TRBV12-3/TRBV12-4	.	TGTGCCACCTGCCAGGGTATTGGTTCACCCCTCCACTTT	CATCQGIGSPLHF
.	TRBJ1-2	TRBV6-5	.	TGTGCCAGCAGTTACTCGGCAGGGGTTCTTGACTATGGCTACACCTTC	CASSYSAGVLDYGYTF
.	TRBJ2-7	TRBV4-1	.	TGCGCCAGCAGCCAAGGTGCAGGGGCGGCCTACGAGCAGTACTTC	CASSQGAGAAYEQYF
.	TRBJ2-7	TRBV12-3/TRBV12-4	.	TGTGCCAGCAGTCGGGGGGACAACTACGAGCAGTACTTC	CASSRGDNYEQYF
TRBD2	TRBJ2-5	TRBV7-9	once	TGTGCCAGCAGCTTAGGAGCGGGGGGGCTGGAGACCCAGTACTTC	CASSLGAGGLETQYF
.	TRBJ1-1	TRBV5-1	.	TGCGCCAGCAGCTTAACTGCCATGAACACTGAAGCTTTCTTT	CASSLTAMNTEAFF
.	TRBJ1-6	TRBV3-1/TRBV3-2	.	TGTGCCAGCAGCCCCCGACAGGCCCCCACTAATTCACCCCTCCACTTT	CASSPRQAPTNSPLHF
TRBD1	TRBJ1-4	TRBV4-1	.	TGCGCCAGCAGCCAAGCTGACCGACAGGGTGAAAAACTGTTTTTT	CASSQADRQGEKLFF
.	TRBJ1-1	TRBV2	once	TGTGCCAGCACAACAGAGATGAACACTGAAGCTTTCTTT	CASTTEMNTEAFF
.	TRBJ1-3	TRBV3-1/TRBV3-2	.	TGTGCCAGCAGCAAAGATCTAGAGGACAGTGGAAACACCATATATTTT	CASSKDLEDSGNTIYF
.	TRBJ1-4	TRBV4-1	few	TGCGCCAGCAGCCTAGGGAATGGGGGCGGCTCGGAAAAACTGTTTTTT	CASSLGNGGGSEKLFF
TRBD2	TRBJ2-1	TRBV18	.	TGTGCCAGCTCATCTAGCGGGGGCTCGTACAATGAGCAGTTCTTC	CASSSSGGSYNEQFF
.	TRBJ2-3	TRBV6-2/TRBV6-3	.	TGTGCCAGCAGTTACGCCGGGACACCTCCTTGGGATACGCAGTATTTT	CASSYAGTPPWDTQYF
.	TRBJ2-1	TRBV6-5	.	TGTGCCAGCGGGCTAAACAGGGTCCGTGAGCAGTTCTTC	CASGLNRVREQFF
TRBD2	TRBJ2-3	TRBV6-4	.	TGTGCCAGCAGTGCCACCGACGGGGGGGCGAGCACAGATACGCAGTATTTT	CASSATDGGASTDTQYF
.	TRBJ2-5	TRBV2	.	TGTGCCAGCAGCCGGGACAACCAAGAGACCCAGTACTTC	CASSRDNQETQYF
.	TRBJ1-6	TRBV5-6	few	TGTGCCAGCAGCTTGGGACAGTCCTCACCCCTCCACTTT	CASSLGQSSPLHF
TRBD2	TRBJ2-5	TRBV7-8	.	TGTGCCAGCAGCCGACGGGTAGCGGGGGCCGGACAAGAGACCCAGTACTTC	CASSRRVAGAGQETQYF
.	TRBJ2-2	TRBV28	.	TGTGCCAGCACACCTTTGGGTAAAGGGGAGAACACCGGGGAGCTGTTTTTT	CASTPLGKGENTGELFF
.	TRBJ2-3	TRBV18	.	TGTGCCAGCTCCCAGGGACTAGATACGCAGTATTTT	CASSQGLDTQYF
.	TRBJ1-2	TRBV14	once	TGTGCCAGCAGCCAAGGTGGGACCTCGGGAGGTTATGGCTACACCTTC	CASSQGGTSGGYGYTF
TRBD2	TRBJ2-1	TRBV6-2/TRBV6-3	.	TGTGCCAGCAGCCCGCTAACGGGGGGTAGGTACAATGAGCAGTTCTTC	CASSPLTGGRYNEQFF
TRBD1	TRBJ1-1	TRBV4-2	.	TGTGCCAGCAGCCAAGATTGGGGCAGGGGGCTTACTGAAGCTTTCTTT	CASSQDWGRGLTEAFF
.	TRBJ2-5	TRBV5-6	.	TGTGCCAGCAGCTTCAGGAGGGGGCCAGAGACCCAGTACTTC	CASSFRRGPETQYF
TRBD1	TRBJ1-3	TRBV7-9	.	TGTGCCAGCAGCCCCCCAGGGGGTGGGTACTCTGGAAACACCATATATTTT	CASSPPGGGYSGNTIYF
.	TRBJ2-2	TRBV9	.	TGTGCCAGCAGCGTAGCAGGGAACACCGGGGAGCTGTTTTTT	CASSVAGNTGELFF
.	TRBJ1-1	TRBV10-3	.	TGTGCCTCCAGGGAGGGGAAGAACACTGAAGCTTTCTTT	CASREGKNTEAFF
TRBD1	TRBJ1-1	TRBV28	.	TGTGCCAGCAACGGACAGGGGGCTACGGGGGGTTATGATGAAGCTTTCTTT	CASNGQGATGGYDEAFF
.	TRBJ1-6	TRBV19	.	TGTGCCAGTAGTGGACGGACAGCCTTTAATTCACCCCTCCACTTT	CASSGRTAFNSPLHF
TRBD1	TRBJ1-5	TRBV5-1	.	TGCGCCAGCAGCCTACAGGGGGCCGGCAATCAGCCCCAGCATTTT	CASSLQGAGNQPQHF
.	TRBJ2-7	TRBV3-1/TRBV3-2	.	TGTGCCAGCAGCCAGAAAATGCGGGCCTACGAGCAGTACTTC	CASSQKMRAYEQYF
TRBD1	TRBJ2-7	TRBV5-1	few	TGCGCCAGCAGCTTACCCGGGACAGGGAATTACTTC	CASSLPGTGNYF
TRBD1	TRBJ2-1	TRBV4-2	.	TGTGCCAGCAGCCGGGACTTGGGACAGGGTCGGGATGAGCAGTTCTTC	CASSRDLGQGRDEQFF
TRBD2	TRBJ2-3	TRBV4-2	.	TGTGCCAGCAGCCAAGGATTGGCGGGGGGTAGCACAGATACGCAGTATTTT	CASSQGLAGGSTDTQYF
.	TRBJ1-1	TRBV19	.	TGTGCCAGTAGTATTGATAGATACACTGAAGCTTTCTTT	CASSIDRYTEAFF